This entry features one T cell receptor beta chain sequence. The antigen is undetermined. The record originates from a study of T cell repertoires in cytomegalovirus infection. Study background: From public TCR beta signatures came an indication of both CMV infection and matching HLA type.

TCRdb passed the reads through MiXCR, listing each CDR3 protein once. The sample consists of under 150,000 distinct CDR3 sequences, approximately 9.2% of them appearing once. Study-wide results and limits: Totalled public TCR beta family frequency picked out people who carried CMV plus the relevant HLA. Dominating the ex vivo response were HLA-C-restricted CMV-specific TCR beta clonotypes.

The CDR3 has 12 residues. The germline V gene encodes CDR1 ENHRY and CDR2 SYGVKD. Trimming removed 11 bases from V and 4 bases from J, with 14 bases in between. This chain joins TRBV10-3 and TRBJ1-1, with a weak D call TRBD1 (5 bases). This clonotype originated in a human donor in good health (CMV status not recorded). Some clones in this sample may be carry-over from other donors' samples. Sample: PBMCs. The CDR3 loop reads CASGRGSTEAFF. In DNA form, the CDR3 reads TGTGCCTCGGGACGGGGATCCACTGAAGCTTTCTTT.